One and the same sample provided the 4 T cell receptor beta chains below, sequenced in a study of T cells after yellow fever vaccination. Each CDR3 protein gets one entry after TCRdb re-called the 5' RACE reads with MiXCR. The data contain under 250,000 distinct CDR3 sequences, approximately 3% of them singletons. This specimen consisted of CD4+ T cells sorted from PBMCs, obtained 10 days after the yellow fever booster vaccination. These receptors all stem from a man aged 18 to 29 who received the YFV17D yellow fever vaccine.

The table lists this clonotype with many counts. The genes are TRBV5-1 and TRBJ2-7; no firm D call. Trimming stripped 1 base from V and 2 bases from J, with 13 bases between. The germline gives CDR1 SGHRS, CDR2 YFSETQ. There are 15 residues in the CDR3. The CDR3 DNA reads TGCGCCAGCAGCTTGATGGGTATAGAGACCTACGAGCAGTACTTC. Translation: CASSLMGIETYEQYF.

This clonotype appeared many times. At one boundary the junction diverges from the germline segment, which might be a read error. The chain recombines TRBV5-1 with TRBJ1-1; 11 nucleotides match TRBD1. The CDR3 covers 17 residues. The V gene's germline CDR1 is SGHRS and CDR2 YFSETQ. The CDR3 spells CASSQVSGDRGNAEAFF. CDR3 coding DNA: TGCGCCAGCAGCCAAGTCTCCGGGGACAGGGGGAACGCTGAAGCTTTCTTT.

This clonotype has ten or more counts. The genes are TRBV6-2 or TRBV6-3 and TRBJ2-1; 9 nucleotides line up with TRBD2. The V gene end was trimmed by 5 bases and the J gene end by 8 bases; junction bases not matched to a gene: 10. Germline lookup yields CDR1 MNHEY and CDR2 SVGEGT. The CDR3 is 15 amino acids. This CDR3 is CASSPGTSLSDEQFF. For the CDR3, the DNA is TGTGCCAGCAGTCCCGGGACTAGCTTAAGCGATGAGCAGTTCTTC.

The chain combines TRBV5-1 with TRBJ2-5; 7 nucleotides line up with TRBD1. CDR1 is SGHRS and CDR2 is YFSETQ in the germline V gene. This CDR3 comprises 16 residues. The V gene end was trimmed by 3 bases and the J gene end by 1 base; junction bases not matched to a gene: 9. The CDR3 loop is CASSSHPTGTQETQYF. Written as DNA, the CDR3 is TGCGCCAGCAGCTCCCACCCGACAGGGACCCAAGAGACCCAGTACTTC.